Sequencing of this TCR beta chain was carried out in a study of technical replicates of blood from a handful of donors. CDR1 MGHRA and CDR2 YSYEKL come from the germline V gene. The CDR3 is 16 amino acids. V was shortened by 4 bases and J by 3 bases, with 18 bases between the two germline ends. The assay was immunoSEQ multiplex PCR, and TCRdb's table has in-frame clones only and misses some. Seen here are about 94,000 clones, 95% observed once, and the top ten hold around 0.21%. The rearrangement joins TRBV4-1 to TRBJ1-1; TRBD1 is a possible D gene (6 bases). The source is a human donor in good health. Sequencing was done on a sample of T cells isolated from PBMCs. CDR3 sequence (DNA): TGCGCCAGCAGCCCCGTGGGGGGGGCTCGTCACACTGAAGCTTTCTTT. This codes for CASSPVGGARHTEAFF.